This entry features one TCR beta chain sequence. Its antigen remains unknown. Other DNA sequences in the same sample also yield this CDR3. This entry is derived from a study of cytomegalovirus exposure and HLA in healthy donors. The study's findings and limits: Rates of TCR association differed by HLA locus in a later analysis, with DRB1 highest and HLA-C lowest. TCR beta V- and J-gene trimming was later associated with a missense DCLRE1C variant. Presence/absence analyses took donor sequencing depth as roughly uniform.

The study ran its PCR with 60 Vbeta and 13 Jbeta primers. Some clones are missing from TCRdb's copy, which holds only in-frame ones; the method was immunoSEQ multiplex PCR. There are approximately 90,000 clones in the sample; roughly three quarters occur only once, and around 3.5% lies in the top ten. V was clipped by 6 bases and J by 2 bases; unmatched bases: 7. Germline CDR1 and CDR2: MNHNS and SASEGT. The CDR3 totals 15 residues. The receptor was isolated from a man aged 30 to 45 in good health and CMV-seronegative. The chain has TRBV6-1 and TRBJ2-7; 10 bases align to TRBD1. The material sequenced was PBMCs. The DNA for the CDR3 is TGTGCCAGCAGCGCCAGACAGGGGGCCCCCTACGAGCAGTACTTC. Protein: CASSARQGAPYEQYF.